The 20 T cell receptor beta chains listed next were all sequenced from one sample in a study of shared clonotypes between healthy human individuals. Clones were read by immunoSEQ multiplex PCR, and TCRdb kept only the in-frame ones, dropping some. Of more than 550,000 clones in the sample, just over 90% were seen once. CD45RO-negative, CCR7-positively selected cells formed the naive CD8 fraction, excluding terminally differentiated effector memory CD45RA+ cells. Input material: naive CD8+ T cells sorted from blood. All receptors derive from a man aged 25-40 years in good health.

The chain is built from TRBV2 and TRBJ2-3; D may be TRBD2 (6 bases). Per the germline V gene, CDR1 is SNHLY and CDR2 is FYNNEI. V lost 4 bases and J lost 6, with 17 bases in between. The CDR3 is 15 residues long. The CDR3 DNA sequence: TGTGCCAGCAGTGCAATTAGCGGAGGGTCGGATACGCAGTATTTT. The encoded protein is CASSAISGGSDTQYF.

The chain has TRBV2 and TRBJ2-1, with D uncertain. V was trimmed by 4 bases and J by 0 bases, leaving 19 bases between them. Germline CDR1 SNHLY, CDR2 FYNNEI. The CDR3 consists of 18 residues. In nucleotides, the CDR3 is TGTGCCAGCAGTGTCTACTCTCCAGCGAGTAGCTCCTACAATGAGCAGTTCTTC. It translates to CASSVYSPASSSYNEQFF.

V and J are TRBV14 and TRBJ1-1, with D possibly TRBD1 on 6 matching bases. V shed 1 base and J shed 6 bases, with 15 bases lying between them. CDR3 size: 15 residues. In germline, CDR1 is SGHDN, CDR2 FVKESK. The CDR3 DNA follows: TGTGCCAGCAGCCAAGGAGGACAGTTCGTAGCTGAAGCTTTCTTT. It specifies CASSQGGQFVAEAFF.

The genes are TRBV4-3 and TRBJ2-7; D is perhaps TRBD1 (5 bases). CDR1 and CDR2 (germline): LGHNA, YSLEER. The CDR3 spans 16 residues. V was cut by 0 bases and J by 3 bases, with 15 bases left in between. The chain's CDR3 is CASSQERQGSFYEQYF. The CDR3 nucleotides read TGCGCCAGCAGCCAAGAAAGGCAGGGAAGCTTCTACGAGCAGTACTTC.

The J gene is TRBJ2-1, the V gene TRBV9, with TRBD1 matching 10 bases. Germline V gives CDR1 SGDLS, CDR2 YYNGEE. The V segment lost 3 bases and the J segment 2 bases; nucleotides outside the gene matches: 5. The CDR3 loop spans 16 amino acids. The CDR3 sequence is CASSDTGQGAYNEQFF. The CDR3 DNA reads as TGTGCCAGCAGCGACACCGGACAGGGGGCCTACAATGAGCAGTTCTTC. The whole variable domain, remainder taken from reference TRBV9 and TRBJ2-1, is DSGVTQTPKHLITATGQRVTLRCSPRSGDLSVYWYQQSLDQGLQFLIQYYNGEERAKGNILERFSAQQFPDLHSELNLSSLELGDSALYFCASSDTGQGAYNEQFFGPGTRLTVL.

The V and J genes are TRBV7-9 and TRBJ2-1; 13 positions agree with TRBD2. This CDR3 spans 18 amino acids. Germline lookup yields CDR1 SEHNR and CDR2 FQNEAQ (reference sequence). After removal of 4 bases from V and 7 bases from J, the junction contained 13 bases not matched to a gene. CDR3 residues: CASSSPGLAGLVGNEQFF. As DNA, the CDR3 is TGTGCCAGCAGCTCACCGGGACTAGCGGGATTGGTAGGTAATGAGCAGTTCTTC.

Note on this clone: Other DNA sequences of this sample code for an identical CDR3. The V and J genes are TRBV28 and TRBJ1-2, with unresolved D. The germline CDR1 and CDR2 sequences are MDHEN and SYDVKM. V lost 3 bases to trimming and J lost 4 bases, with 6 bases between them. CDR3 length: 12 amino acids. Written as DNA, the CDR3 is TGTGCCAGCAGTTTCCCTTCCTATGGCTACACCTTC. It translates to CASSFPSYGYTF.

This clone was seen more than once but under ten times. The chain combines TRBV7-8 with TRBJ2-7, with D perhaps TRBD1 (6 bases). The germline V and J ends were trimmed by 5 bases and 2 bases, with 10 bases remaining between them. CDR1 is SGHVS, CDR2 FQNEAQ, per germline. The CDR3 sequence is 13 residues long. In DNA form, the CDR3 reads TGTGCCAGCAGCCAGCACAGGGCCTACGAGCAGTACTTC. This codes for CASSQHRAYEQYF.

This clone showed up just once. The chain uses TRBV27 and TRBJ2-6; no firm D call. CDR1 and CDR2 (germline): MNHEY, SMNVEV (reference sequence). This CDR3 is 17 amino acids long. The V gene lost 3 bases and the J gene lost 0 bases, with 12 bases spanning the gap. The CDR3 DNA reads TGTGCCAGCAGTTTTCTGGCTTCTAGCTCTGGGGCCAACGTCCTGACTTTC. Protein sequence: CASSFLASSSGANVLTF.

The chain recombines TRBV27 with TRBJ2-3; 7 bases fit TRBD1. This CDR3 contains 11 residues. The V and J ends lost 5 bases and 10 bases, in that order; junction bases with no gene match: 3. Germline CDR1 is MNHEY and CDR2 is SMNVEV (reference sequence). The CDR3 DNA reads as TGTGCCAGCAGTCACGGACAGGCGCAGTATTTT. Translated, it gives CASSHGQAQYF.

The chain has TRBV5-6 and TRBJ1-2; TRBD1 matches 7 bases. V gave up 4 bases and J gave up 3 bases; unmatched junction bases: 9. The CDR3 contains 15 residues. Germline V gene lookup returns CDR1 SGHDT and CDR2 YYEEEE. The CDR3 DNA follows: TGTGCCAGCAGCGGAACAGGGGTATGGTACTATGGCTACACCTTC. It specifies CASSGTGVWYYGYTF.

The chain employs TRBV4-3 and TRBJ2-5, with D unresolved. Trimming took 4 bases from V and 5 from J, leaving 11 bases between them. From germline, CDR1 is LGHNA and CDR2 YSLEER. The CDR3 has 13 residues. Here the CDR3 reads CASSRNNWETQYF. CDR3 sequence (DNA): TGCGCCAGCAGCCGAAACAACTGGGAGACCCAGTACTTC.

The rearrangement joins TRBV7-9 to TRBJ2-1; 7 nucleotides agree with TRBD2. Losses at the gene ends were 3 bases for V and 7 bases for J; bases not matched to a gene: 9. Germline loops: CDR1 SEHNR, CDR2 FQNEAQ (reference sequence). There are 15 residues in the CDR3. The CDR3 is CASSFSGPDRNEQFF. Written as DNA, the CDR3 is TGTGCCAGCAGCTTTAGCGGGCCCGACCGTAATGAGCAGTTCTTC.

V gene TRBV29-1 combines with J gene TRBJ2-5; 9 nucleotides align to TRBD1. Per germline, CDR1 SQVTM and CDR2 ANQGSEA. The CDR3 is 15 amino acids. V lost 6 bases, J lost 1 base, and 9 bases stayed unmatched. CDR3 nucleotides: TGCAGCGTCGTTCCGGGACAGGGCCGCCAAGAGACCCAGTACTTC. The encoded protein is CSVVPGQGRQETQYF.

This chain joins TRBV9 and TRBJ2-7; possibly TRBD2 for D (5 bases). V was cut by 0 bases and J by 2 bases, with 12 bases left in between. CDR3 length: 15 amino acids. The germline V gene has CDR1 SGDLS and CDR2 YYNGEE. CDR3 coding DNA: TGTGCCAGCAGCGTAGAAGGGAGCGTCCCCTACGAGCAGTACTTC. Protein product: CASSVEGSVPYEQYF. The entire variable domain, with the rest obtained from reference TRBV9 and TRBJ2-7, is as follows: DSGVTQTPKHLITATGQRVTLRCSPRSGDLSVYWYQQSLDQGLQFLIQYYNGEERAKGNILERFSAQQFPDLHSELNLSSLELGDSALYFCASSVEGSVPYEQYFGPGTRLTVT.

In DNA form, the CDR3 reads TGTGCCAGCAGCTTAGTAGGGCCCTCGGGGAATGAGCAGTTCTTC. The encoded protein is CASSLVGPSGNEQFF. This chain connects TRBV7-2 to TRBJ2-1; D is perhaps TRBD2 (5 bases). Per germline, CDR1 SGHTA and CDR2 FQGNSA. Trimming took off 1 base at V and 7 bases at J, with 14 bases between the two ends. The CDR3 spans 15 residues.

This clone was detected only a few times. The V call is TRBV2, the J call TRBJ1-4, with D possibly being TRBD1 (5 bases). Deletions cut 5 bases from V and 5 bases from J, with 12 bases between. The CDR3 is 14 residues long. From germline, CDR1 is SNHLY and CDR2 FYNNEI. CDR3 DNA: TGTGCCAGCAGTAAAGGGACGGTGAATGAAAAACTGTTTTTT. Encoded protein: CASSKGTVNEKLFF.

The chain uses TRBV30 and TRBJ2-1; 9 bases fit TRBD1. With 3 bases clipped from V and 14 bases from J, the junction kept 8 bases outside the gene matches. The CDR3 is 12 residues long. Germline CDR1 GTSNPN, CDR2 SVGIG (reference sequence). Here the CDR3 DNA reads TGTGCCTGGAGCCGAACAGGGGGCGTAGAGTTCTTC. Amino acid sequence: CAWSRTGGVEFF.

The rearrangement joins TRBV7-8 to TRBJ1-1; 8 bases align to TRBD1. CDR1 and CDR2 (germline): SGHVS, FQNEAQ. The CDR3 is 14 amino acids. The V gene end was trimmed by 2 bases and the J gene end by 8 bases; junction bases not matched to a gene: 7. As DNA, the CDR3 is TGTGCCAGCAGCTTATATCCGGGACAGGACGAAGCTTTCTTT. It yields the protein CASSLYPGQDEAFF.

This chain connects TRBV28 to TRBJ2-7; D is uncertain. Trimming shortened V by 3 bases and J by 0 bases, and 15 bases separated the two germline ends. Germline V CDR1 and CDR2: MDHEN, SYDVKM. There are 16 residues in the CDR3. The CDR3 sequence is CASSFAYSLFSYEQYF. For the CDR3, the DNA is TGTGCCAGCAGTTTCGCGTACAGCCTATTCTCCTACGAGCAGTACTTC.